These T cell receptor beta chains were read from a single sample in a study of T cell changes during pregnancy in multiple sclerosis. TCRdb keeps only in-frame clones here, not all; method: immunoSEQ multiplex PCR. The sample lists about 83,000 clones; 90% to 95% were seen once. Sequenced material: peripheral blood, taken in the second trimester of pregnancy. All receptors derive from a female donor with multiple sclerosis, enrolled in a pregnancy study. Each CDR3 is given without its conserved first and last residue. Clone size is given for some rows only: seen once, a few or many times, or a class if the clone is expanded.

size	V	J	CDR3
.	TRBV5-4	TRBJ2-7	ASSLSIAGGQSEQY
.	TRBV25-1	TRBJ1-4	ASSVSQFNEKLF
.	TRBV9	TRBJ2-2	ASSPSGSGGGELF
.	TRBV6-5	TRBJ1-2	ASSYSRGHYGYT
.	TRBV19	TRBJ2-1	ATSDTLNNEQF
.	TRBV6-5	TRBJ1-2	ASSGRTGVNGYT
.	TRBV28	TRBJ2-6	ASSPTGFGANVLT
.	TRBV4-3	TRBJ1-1	ASSQDNRAEAF
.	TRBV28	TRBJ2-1	ASSPGVGEQF
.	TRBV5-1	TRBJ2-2	ASSSLGRTNTGELF
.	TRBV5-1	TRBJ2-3	ASSPGLAGGTDTQY
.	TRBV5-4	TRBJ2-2	ASSSISGFSGELF
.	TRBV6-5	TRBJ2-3	ASSYGGQRVAQY
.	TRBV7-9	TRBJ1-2	ASSLGQVAANYGYT
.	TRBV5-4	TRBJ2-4	ASSPSGGVDIQY
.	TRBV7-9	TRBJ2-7	ASDRGSYEQY
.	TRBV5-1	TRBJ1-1	ASSLEQGTEAF
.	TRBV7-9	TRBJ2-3	ASSGGLAGSTPIDTQY
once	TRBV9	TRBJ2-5	ASSVAAGVVTEETQY
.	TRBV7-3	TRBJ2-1	ASSLRGERAIGMQF
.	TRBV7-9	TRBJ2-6	ASSSTTTDSGANVLT
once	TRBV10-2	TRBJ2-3	ASSEISGDPHTQY
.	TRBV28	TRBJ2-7	ASSLEGVPYEQY
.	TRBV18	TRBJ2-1	ASSPYRNNEQF
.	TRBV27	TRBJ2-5	ASSLSGGALETQY
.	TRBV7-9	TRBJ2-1	ASSLAGAGYNEQF
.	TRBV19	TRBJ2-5	ASSSGGELVKTQY
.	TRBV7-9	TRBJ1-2	ASTLSRTSELGYT
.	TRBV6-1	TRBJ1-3	ASSRGSFGNTIY
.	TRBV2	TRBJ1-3	ASSGFLAGNTIY
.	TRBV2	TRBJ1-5	ASRQGRGAQPQH
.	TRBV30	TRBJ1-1	AWSQAGQGNTEAF
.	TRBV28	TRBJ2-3	ASSLTSGSYLTDTQY
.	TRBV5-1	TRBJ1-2	ASSLHDARGGDYGYT
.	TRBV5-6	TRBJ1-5	ASSRPTGNYQPQH
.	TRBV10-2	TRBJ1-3	ASKSRGATGNTIY
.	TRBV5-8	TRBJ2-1	ASSLGQAGTRDYEQF
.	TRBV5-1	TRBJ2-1	ASSLRDVNEQF
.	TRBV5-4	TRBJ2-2	ASSLADRAGELF
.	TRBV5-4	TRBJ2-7	ASSLGGEQY
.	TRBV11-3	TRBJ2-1	ASSRGGTRVNEQF
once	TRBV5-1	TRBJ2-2	ASSFLPTGELF
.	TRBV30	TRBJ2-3	AWSKGAQVTQY
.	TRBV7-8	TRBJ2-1	ASSSSGKHYNEQF
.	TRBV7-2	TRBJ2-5	ASSPDRGGETQY
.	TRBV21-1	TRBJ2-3	ASSTHRGYTDTQY
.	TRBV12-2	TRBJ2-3	ASRLVEPRSSLTDTQY
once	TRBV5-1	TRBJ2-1	ASSFRGRVIDEQF
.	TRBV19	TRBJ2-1	ASSMLGARNEQF
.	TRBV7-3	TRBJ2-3	ASSLGQGAGLDTQY
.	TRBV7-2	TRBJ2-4	ASSLARTSGRNIQY
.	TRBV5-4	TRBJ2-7	ASSEEPFGVLGEAEQY
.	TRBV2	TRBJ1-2	ASSEQGSGGYT
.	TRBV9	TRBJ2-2	ASSASAGANTGELF
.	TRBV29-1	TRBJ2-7	SVRGNEQY
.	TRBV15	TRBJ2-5	ATMHWEQGVRETQY
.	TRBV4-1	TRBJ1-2	ASSHPPRGASYGYT
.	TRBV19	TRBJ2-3	ASCGQGLSDTQY
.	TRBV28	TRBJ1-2	ASSSLGDRDDYGYT
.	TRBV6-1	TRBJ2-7	ASSEALRGGTPRSYEQY